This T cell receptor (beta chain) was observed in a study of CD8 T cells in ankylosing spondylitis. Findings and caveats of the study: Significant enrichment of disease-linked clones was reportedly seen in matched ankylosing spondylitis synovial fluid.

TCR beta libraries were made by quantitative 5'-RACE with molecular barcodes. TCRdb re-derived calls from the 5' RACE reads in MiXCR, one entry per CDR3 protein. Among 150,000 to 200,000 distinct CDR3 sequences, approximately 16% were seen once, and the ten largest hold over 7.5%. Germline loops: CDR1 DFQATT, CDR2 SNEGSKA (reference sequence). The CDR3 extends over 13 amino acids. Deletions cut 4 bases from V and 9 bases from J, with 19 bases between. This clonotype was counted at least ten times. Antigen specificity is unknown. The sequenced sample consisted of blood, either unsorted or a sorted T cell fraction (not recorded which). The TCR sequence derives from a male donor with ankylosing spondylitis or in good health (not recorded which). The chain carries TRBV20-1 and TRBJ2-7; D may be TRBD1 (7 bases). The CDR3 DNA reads TGCAGTGCTACAGGGGGGAGTCTACGAGCGCAGTACTTC. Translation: CSATGGSLRAQYF.